This T cell receptor (beta chain) was observed in a study of CD8+ T cells in alopecia areata. Deletions cut 2 bases from V and 4 bases from J, with 9 bases between. Germline V gene lookup returns CDR1 MGHRA and CDR2 YSYEKL. The CDR3 covers 13 residues. Sorting separated CD4+ and CD8+ T cells out of PBMCs. cDNA reverse transcribed from extracted RNA served as the sequencing template. Sequencing was performed with immunoSEQ multiplex PCR; in TCRdb, only in-frame clones are kept and a portion is missing. There are under 250,000 clones in the sample; about 56% occur only once, and 4% to 6% lies in the top ten.

This rearrangement joins TRBV4-1 to TRBJ2-7; D not certain. The material sequenced was CD8+ T cells sorted from blood. The TCR was taken from a human donor in good health. This CDR3 reads CASSQRVMYEQYF. The CDR3 region has the DNA TGCGCCAGCAGCCAACGCGTCATGTACGAGCAGTACTTC.